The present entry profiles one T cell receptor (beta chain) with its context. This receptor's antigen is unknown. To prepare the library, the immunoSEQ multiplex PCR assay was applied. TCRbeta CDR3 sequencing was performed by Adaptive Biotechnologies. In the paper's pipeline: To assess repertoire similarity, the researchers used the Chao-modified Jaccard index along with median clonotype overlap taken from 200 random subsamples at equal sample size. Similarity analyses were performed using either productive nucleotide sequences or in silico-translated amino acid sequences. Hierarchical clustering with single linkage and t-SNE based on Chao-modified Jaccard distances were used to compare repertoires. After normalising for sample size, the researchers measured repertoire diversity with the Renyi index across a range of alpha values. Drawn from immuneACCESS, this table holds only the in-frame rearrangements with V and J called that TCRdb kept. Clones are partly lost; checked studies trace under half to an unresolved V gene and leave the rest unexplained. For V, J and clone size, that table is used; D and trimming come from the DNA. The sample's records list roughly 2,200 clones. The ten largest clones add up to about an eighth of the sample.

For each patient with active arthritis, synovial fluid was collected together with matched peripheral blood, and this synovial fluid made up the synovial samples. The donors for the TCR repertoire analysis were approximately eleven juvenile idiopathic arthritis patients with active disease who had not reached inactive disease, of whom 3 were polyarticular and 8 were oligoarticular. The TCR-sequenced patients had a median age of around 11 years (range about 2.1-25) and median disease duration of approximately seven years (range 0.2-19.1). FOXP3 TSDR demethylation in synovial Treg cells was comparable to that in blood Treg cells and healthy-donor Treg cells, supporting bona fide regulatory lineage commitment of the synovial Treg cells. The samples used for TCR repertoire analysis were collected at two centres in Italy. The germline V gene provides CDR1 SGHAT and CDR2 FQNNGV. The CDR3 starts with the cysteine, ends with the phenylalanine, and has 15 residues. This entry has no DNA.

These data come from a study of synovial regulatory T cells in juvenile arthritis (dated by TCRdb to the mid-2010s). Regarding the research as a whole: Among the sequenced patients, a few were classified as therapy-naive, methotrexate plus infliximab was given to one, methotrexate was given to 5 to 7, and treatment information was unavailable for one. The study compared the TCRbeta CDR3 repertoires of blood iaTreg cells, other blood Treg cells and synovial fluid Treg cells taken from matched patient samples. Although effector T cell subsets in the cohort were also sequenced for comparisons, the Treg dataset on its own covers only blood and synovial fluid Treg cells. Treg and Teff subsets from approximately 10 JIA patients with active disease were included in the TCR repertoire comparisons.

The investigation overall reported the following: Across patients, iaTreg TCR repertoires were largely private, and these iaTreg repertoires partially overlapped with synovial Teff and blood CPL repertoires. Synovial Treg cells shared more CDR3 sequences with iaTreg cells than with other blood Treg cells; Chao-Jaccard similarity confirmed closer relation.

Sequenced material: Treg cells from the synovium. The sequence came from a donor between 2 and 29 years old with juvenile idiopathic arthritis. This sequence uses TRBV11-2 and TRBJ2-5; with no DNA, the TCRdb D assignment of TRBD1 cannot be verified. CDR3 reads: CASSVTTGRSETQYF.